The 2 T cell receptor beta chains reported below all come from one sample, sequenced in a study of response to subunit inactivated influenza vaccine. Each CDR3 protein is one row after TCRdb ran MiXCR on the RT-PCR reads. The sample comprises 650,000 or so distinct CDR3 sequences, about 15% of which are singletons, and 7.5% to 8% rests with the top ten. Sequences were derived from PBMCs from blood, sampled 14 days before vaccination. These receptors originate from a man aged 50-60 years who received an inactivated influenza vaccine.

V gene TRBV27 combines with J gene TRBJ2-1, with 7 nucleotides matching TRBD1. The CDR3 is 15 amino acids. Germline V gene lookup returns CDR1 MNHEY and CDR2 SMNVEV (reference sequence). With V trimmed by 5 bases and J by 10 bases, 14 bases remained unmatched. CDR3 in amino acids: CASSVQGFQVGEQFF. In nucleotides, the CDR3 is TGTGCCAGCAGTGTACAGGGGTTCCAAGTGGGGGAGCAGTTCTTC.

This clonotype turned up a few times. This chain links TRBV7-8 with TRBJ2-7; 11 bases agree with TRBD1. The CDR3 sequence is 16 residues long. V lost 0 bases to trimming and J lost 5 bases; unmatched junction nucleotides: 6. Germline CDR1 reads SGHVS; CDR2 reads FQNEAQ. The CDR3 coding sequence is TGTGCCAGCAGCTTAGCCGGACAGGGGGCCCTGGACGAGCAGTACTTC. Translated: CASSLAGQGALDEQYF.